This T cell receptor (beta chain) is from a study of blood T cell repertoires in COVID-19. As handled by the study authors: Amplification from reference gene primers served as the basis for estimated nucleated cell counts. TCRdb's copy holds only in-frame clones and misses some; the assay was immunoSEQ multiplex PCR. Clonal size and the V and J genes are those of that table, whereas D and trimming came from the DNA. Of 70,000 to 100,000 clones listed, 85% to 95% are singletons. The clonotype was recovered from a man between 60 and 75 years old with acute or convalescent COVID-19. Sequenced input: peripheral blood.

The CDR3 loop reads CASSAGQGTDSPLHF. The CDR3 bases are TGTGCCAGCAGCGCCGGACAGGGGACGGATTCACCCCTCCACTTT. The chain uses TRBV5-4 and TRBJ1-6; TRBD1 aligns across 9 bases. J lost 8 bases, V lost 4 bases, and 7 bases had no gene match. CDR1 and CDR2 from the germline V gene are SGHNT and YYREEE (reference sequence). This CDR3 region has 15 residues.